Below, one T cell receptor (beta chain) is given with its context. The antigen is unknown. The data derive from a study of Ad26.COV2.S vaccination and SARS-CoV-2 variants. Study outcomes and limitations: Breadth measured for non-spike TCRs was similar across vaccine and placebo recipients. People given the vaccine had a wider spike-specific TCR breadth than placebo recipients did. Using TCR breadth and depth analyses may have led to underestimated total T cell responses. Substantial breadth was reportedly displayed by spike-specific CD8+ and CD4+ T cell responses after vaccination.

The data were produced by immunoSEQ multiplex PCR, yet TCRdb's version contains in-frame clones alone and is incomplete. Of about 350,000 clones in the sample, roughly nine tenths are singletons; the top ten hold under 5%. In germline, CDR1 is MNHEY, CDR2 SVGAGI. Unmatched junction bases numbered 6, after V lost 6 bases and J lost 6 bases. The CDR3 covers 15 residues. This sequence joins TRBV6-5 and TRBJ2-3, with 13 bases identical to TRBD2. The source material was peripheral blood, sampled after recovery from COVID-19. The clonotype was recovered from a human donor who had recovered from COVID-19. This CDR3 reads CASSWGLAGWDTQYF. The CDR3 DNA sequence: TGTGCCAGCAGCTGGGGACTAGCGGGGTGGGATACGCAGTATTTT.